This passage covers 14 T cell receptor beta chains from one sample sequenced in a study of CD4 and CD8 cells across lung adenocarcinoma regions. TCRdb redid the calling of the PCR reads with MiXCR, one entry per CDR3 protein. The sample contains approximately 9,600 distinct CDR3 sequences, 51% of which appear only once. Specimen: CD4+ T cells from the margin of a lung tumor. These receptors were collected from a male donor with lung adenocarcinoma. The CD4 and CD8 labels of this study may be unreliable.

This clonotype was seen repeatedly, ten times or more. The chain is built from TRBV14 and TRBJ2-5; TRBD1 matches 10 bases. The V gene's germline CDR1 is SGHDN and CDR2 FVKESK. V gave up 3 bases and J gave up 5 bases; unmatched junction bases: 6. The CDR3 is made up of 15 amino acids. The CDR3 reads CASSQKMDRGETQYF. The CDR3 bases are TGTGCCAGCAGCCAGAAGATGGACAGGGGGGAGACCCAGTACTTC.

There are many counts of this clonotype. In nucleotides, the CDR3 is TGTGCCAGCAGCCATGGGGGGAGAACTGGCTACACCTTC. Its translation: CASSHGGRTGYTF. This chain connects TRBV6-1 to TRBJ1-2, with D possibly matching TRBD1 (5 bases). CDR3 length: 13 residues. The germline gives CDR1 MNHNS, CDR2 SASEGT. V lost 6 bases and J 7 bases, leaving 15 bases between the germline ends.

This clonotype rates as large (0.1 to 1%). This chain joins TRBV6-5 and TRBJ1-5, with 8 bases lining up with TRBD1. Germline CDR1 and CDR2: MNHEY and SVGAGI. The CDR3 is 13 residues long. Trimming at V came to 6 bases and at J to 6 bases, leaving 4 bases not matched to a gene. The CDR3 reads CASRGQVGQPQHF. Written as DNA, the CDR3 is TGTGCCAGCAGGGGACAGGTGGGTCAGCCCCAGCATTTT.

V usage is TRBV6-5 and J usage is TRBJ1-1, with D unresolved. The CDR3 contains 14 residues. Germline CDR1 reads MNHEY; CDR2 reads SVGAGI. The V end lost 0 bases, the J end lost 4 bases, and 9 bases lay between the germline ends. This chain's CDR3 is CASSYSGESTEAFF. DNA for the CDR3: TGTGCCAGCAGTTACTCCGGGGAGAGCACTGAAGCTTTCTTT.

This clonotype has a count of ten or more. The gene calls are TRBV6-5 and TRBJ1-6; D ambiguous. V lost 0 bases, J lost 10 bases, and 13 bases lay in between. Germline-derived CDR1 and CDR2 are MNHEY and SVGAGI. This CDR3 spans 15 amino acids. The CDR3 sequence is CASSYSSWARSPLHF. The CDR3 nucleotides are TGTGCCAGCAGTTACTCGAGCTGGGCCAGATCACCCCTCCACTTT.

The chain carries TRBV27 and TRBJ2-4; 12 bases are a match to TRBD2. CDR3 length equals 19 residues. CDR1 and CDR2 (germline): MNHEY, SMNVEV (reference sequence). The ends lost 8 bases at V and 8 bases at J; junction bases unmatched: 22. CDR3: CASRPGGLAGLWATDIQYF. CDR3 nucleotide sequence: TGTGCCAGCCGCCCTGGAGGACTAGCGGGGCTGTGGGCCACAGACATTCAGTACTTC.

There are a few counts of this clonotype. The rearrangement links TRBV10-3 to TRBJ2-5; tentatively, D is TRBD1 (6 bases). This CDR3 spans 17 amino acids. Germline V gene data show CDR1 as ENHRY and CDR2 as SYGVKD. V was cut by 0 bases and J by 4 bases, with 18 bases left in between. CDR3 in amino acids: CAISESPLGEGGETQYF. CDR3 in DNA: TGTGCCATCAGTGAGTCGCCCCTAGGGGAAGGGGGAGAGACCCAGTACTTC.

The genes are TRBV5-4 and TRBJ2-1, with 7 positions matching TRBD1. V lost 3 bases, J lost 9 bases, and 9 bases stayed unmatched. CDR1 and CDR2 from the germline V gene are SGHNT and YYREEE (reference sequence). The CDR3 extends over 14 amino acids. The CDR3 DNA follows: TGTGCCAGCAGCTCATACGACAGGGTGGGTGAGCAGTTCTTC. Its translation is CASSSYDRVGEQFF. Complete variable domain (other parts from reference TRBV5-4 and TRBJ2-1): ETGVTQSPTHLIKTRGQQVTLRCSSQSGHNTVSWYQQALGQGPQFIFQYYREEENGRGNFPPRFSGLQFPNYSSELNVNALELDDSALYLCASSSYDRVGEQFFGPGTRLTVL.

The V gene is TRBV28, the J gene TRBJ2-1; 11 bases map to TRBD1. Germline V gives CDR1 MDHEN, CDR2 SYDVKM. The CDR3 is 16 residues long. J lost 4 bases, V lost 3 bases, and 5 bases had no gene match. This chain's CDR3 is CASSLRTGGAYNEQFF. DNA for the CDR3: TGTGCCAGCAGTTTGCGGACAGGGGGCGCGTACAATGAGCAGTTCTTC.

Comments on this clonotype: A read error is possible here, since a much larger clone lies one base away. CDR3 residues: CASSLGGRNYEQFF. The CDR3, as DNA: TGTGCCAGCAGCTTGGGGGGCAGAAACTACGAGCAGTTCTTC. The rearrangement links TRBV7-2 to TRBJ2-1, with D possibly called TRBD1 or TRBD2 (6 bases each). This CDR3 is built from 14 residues. Trimming pared 3 bases from V and 10 bases from J, leaving 16 bases between. Germline values: CDR1 SGHTA, CDR2 FQGNSA.

The chain is built from TRBV4-1 and TRBJ2-1, with a tentative D call TRBD2 (5 bases). CDR1 MGHRA and CDR2 YSYEKL come from the germline V gene. V lost 1 base to trimming and J lost 10 bases, with 14 bases between them. CDR3 size: 14 residues. The CDR3 bases are TGCGCCAGCAGCCAAGGTCAGGACTCCTCGGAGCAGTTCTTC. This codes for CASSQGQDSSEQFF.

J is TRBJ2-4 and V is TRBV10-3, with D perhaps given as TRBD1 or TRBD2 (5 bases each). V lost 10 bases and J 1 base, leaving 11 bases between the germline ends. Germline V CDR1 and CDR2: ENHRY, SYGVKD. This CDR3 comprises 13 residues. CDR3 bases: TGTGCCACGGGGCTGTGGGCCAAAAACATTCAGTACTTC. The encoded protein is CATGLWAKNIQYF.

This clonotype was observed at least ten times. The chain recombines TRBV14 with TRBJ2-3; D call uncertain. Per the germline V gene, CDR1 is SGHDN and CDR2 is FVKESK. V was clipped by 0 bases and J by 3 bases, with 4 bases between them. CDR3 size: 13 residues. CDR3 residues: CASSQEQTDTQYF. For the CDR3, the DNA is TGTGCCAGCAGCCAAGAACAGACAGATACGCAGTATTTT.

Judged by abundance, this clonotype is medium-sized. V gene TRBV6-5 combines with J gene TRBJ2-2; D may be TRBD1 (6 bases). V was cut by 4 bases and J by 8 bases, with 11 bases left in between. The CDR3 is 13 residues long. Germline-derived CDR1 and CDR2 are MNHEY and SVGAGI. This CDR3 is CASSFDRRGELFF. CDR3 in DNA: TGTGCCAGCAGTTTCGACAGGCGAGGGGAGCTGTTTTTT.